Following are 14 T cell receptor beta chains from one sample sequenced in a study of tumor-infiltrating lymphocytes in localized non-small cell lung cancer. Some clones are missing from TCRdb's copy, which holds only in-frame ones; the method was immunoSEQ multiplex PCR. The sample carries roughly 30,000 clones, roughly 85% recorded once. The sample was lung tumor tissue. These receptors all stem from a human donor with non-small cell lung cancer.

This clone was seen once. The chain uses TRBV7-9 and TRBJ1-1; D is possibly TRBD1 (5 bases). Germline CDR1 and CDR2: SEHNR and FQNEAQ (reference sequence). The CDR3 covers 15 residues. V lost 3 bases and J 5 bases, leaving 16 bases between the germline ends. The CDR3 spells CASSFYQGSETEAFF. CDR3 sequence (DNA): TGTGCCAGCAGCTTTTATCAGGGCTCGGAGACTGAAGCTTTCTTT.

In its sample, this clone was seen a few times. CDR3 residues: CASSDSPGGAYNEQFF. Here the CDR3 DNA reads TGTGCCAGCAGTGACTCGCCCGGGGGGGCATACAATGAGCAGTTCTTC. V usage is TRBV6-4 and J usage is TRBJ2-1; 8 positions match TRBD2. The CDR3 has 16 residues. With V trimmed by 0 bases and J by 4 bases, 5 bases remained unmatched. Germline CDR1 reads MRHNA; CDR2 reads SNTAGT.

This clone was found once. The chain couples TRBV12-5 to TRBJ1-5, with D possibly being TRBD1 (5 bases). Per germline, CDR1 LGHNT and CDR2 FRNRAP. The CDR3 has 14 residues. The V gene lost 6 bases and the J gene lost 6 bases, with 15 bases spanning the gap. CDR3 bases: TGTGCTAGTGGATTCAGGGATCCTTCTCAGCCCCAGCATTTT. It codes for CASGFRDPSQPQHF. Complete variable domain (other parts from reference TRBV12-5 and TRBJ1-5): DARVTQTPRHKVTEMGQEVTMRCQPILGHNTVFWYRQTMMQGLELLAYFRNRAPLDDSGMPKDRFSAEMPDATLATLKIQPSEPRDSAVYFCASGFRDPSQPQHFGDGTRLSIL.

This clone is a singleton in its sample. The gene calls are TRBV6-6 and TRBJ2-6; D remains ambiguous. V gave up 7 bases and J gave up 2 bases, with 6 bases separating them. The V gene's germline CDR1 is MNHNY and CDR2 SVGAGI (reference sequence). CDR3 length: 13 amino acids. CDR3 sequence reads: CASMLPGANVLTF. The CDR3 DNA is TGTGCCAGCATGCTGCCTGGGGCCAACGTCCTGACTTTC.

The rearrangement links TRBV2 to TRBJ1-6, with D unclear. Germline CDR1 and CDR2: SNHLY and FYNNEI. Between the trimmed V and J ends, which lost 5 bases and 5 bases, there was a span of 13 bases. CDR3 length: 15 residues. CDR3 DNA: TGTGCCAGCAGTCAGGTCCCTTCGGATAATTCACCCCTCCACTTT. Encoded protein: CASSQVPSDNSPLHF. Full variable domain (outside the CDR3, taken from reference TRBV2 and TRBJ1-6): EPEVTQTPSHQVTQMGQEVILRCVPISNHLYFYWYRQILGQKVEFLVSFYNNEISEKSEIFDDQFSVERPDGSNFTLKIRSTKLEDSAMYFCASSQVPSDNSPLHFGNGTRLTVT.

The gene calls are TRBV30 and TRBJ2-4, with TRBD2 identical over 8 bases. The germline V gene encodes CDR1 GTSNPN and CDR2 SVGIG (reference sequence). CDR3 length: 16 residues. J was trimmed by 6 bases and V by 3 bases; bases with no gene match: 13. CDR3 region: CAWSPGSGTSTNIQYF. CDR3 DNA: TGTGCCTGGAGCCCCGGGAGCGGGACTAGTACAAACATTCAGTACTTC.

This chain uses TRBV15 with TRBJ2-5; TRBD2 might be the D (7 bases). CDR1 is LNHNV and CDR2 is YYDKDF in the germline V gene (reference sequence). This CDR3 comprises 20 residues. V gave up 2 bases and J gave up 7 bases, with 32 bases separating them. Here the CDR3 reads CATSRSPRPSRGGIRWTQYF. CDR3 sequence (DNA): TGTGCCACCAGCAGATCCCCTCGACCCTCCCGCGGGGGCATAAGATGGACCCAGTACTTC. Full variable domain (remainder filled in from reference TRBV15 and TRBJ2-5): DAMVIQNPRYQVTQFGKPVTLSCSQTLNHNVMYWYQQKSSQAPKLLFHYYDKDFNNEADTPDNFQSRRPNTSFCFLDIRSPGLGDTAMYLCATSRSPRPSRGGIRWTQYFGPGTRLLVL.

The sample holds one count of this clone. Here the CDR3 DNA reads TGTGCCAACGGGGTTTCGGAGGGTCACAATGAGCAGTTCTTC. Its translation is CANGVSEGHNEQFF. The chain has TRBV6-1 and TRBJ2-1, with D possibly being TRBD2 (6 bases). Trimming pared 10 bases from V and 5 bases from J, leaving 18 bases between. Germline CDR1 reads MNHNS; CDR2 reads SASEGT. There are 14 residues in the CDR3.

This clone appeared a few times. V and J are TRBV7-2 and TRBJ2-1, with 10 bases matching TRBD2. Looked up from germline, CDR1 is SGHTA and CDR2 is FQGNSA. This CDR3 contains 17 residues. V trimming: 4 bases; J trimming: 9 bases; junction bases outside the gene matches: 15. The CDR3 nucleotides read TGTGCCAGCAGCTCAACCTCCCCAGCGGGGGGGCTAAGTGAGCAGTTCTTC. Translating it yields CASSSTSPAGGLSEQFF.

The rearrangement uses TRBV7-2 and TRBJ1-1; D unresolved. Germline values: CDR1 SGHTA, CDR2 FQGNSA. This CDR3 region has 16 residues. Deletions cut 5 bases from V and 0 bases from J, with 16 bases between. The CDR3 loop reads CASSIQIRKMNTEAFF. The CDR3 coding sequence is TGTGCCAGCAGCATCCAGATCAGGAAGATGAACACTGAAGCTTTCTTT.

The CDR3 here is CASSLAGQKIGYTF. The CDR3, as DNA: TGTGCCAGCTCACTCGCGGGACAGAAGATCGGCTACACCTTC. This rearrangement joins TRBV18 to TRBJ1-2; 7 nucleotides line up with TRBD1. The CDR3 extends over 14 amino acids. J was trimmed by 8 bases and V by 4 bases; bases with no gene match: 10. The germline V gene has CDR1 KGHSH and CDR2 LQKENI. Using reference TRBV18 and TRBJ1-2 for the parts outside the CDR3, the full variable domain is NAGVMQNPRHLVRRRGQEARLRCSPMKGHSHVYWYRQLPEEGLKFMVYLQKENIIDESGMPKERFSAEFPKEGPSILRIQQVVRGDSAAYFCASSLAGQKIGYTFGSGTRLTVV.

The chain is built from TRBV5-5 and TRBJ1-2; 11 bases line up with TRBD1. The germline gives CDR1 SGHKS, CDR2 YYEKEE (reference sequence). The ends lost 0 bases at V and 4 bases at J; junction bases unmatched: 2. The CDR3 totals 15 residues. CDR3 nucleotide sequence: TGTGCCAGCAGCTTGGCCGGGACAGGGGGCTATGGCTACACCTTC. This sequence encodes CASSLAGTGGYGYTF.

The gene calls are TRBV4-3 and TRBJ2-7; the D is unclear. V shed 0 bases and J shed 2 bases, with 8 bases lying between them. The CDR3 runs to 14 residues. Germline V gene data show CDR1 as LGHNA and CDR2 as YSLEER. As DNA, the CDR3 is TGCGCCAGCAGCCAAGATGGGGATCCCTACGAGCAGTACTTC. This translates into CASSQDGDPYEQYF.

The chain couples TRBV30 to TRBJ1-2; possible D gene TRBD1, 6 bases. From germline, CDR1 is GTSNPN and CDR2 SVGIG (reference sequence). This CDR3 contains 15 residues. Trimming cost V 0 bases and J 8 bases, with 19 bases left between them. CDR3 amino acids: CAWSVTGRGIRGYTF. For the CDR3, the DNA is TGTGCCTGGAGTGTAACAGGGAGGGGGATCCGGGGCTACACCTTC.